This TCR beta chain was identified in a study of cytomegalovirus exposure and HLA in healthy donors. Remarks on this clone: Antigen specificity is unknown.

In the PCR, 60 Vbeta and 13 Jbeta primers were used. Measured with immunoSEQ multiplex PCR; TCRdb has only the in-frame clones, and not every one. The table has 270,000 or so clones, more than 80% seen once. Study results and caveats: Overall, 164 TCR beta chains were annotated as cytomegalovirus-associated.

The CDR3 consists of 16 residues. Germline V lookup: CDR1 SGHAT, CDR2 FQNNGV. V lost 4 bases to trimming and J lost 4 bases; unmatched junction nucleotides: 7. This TCR was recovered from a man aged 40-49 years in good health and CMV-seropositive. What was sequenced was PBMCs. J is TRBJ2-3 and V is TRBV11-2; 11 bases are shared with TRBD2. In DNA form, the CDR3 reads TGTGCCAGCAGCTCAATACTAGCGGGAGCGGCAGATACGCAGTATTTT. This translates into CASSSILAGAADTQYF. Together with reference TRBV11-2 and TRBJ2-3, the CDR3 gives the full variable domain: EAGVAQSPRYKIIEKRQSVAFWCNPISGHATLYWYQQILGQGPKLLIQFQNNGVVDDSQLPKDRFSAERLKGVDSTLKIQPAKLEDSAVYLCASSSILAGAADTQYFGPGTRLTVL.